This TCR beta chain was sequenced in a study of CD4 and CD8 cells across lung adenocarcinoma regions. Details on this clonotype: Sequence at one end of the junction differs from germline and may be a read error.

TCRdb itself ran the PCR reads through MiXCR, one entry per CDR3 protein. Of some 3,500 distinct CDR3 sequences in the sample, roughly three fifths were seen once. The patients had localized lung adenocarcinoma, a non-small cell subtype. Sequencing was carried out using CD4+ T cells from the margin of a lung tumor. The receptor was derived from a female donor with lung adenocarcinoma. The CD4 and CD8 labels of this study may be unreliable.

The CDR3 DNA reads TGTGCCAGCAGCTTATATCCGGCGGGTGACGATGAGCAGTACTTC. Its protein product is CASSLYPAGDDEQYF. This chain connects TRBV28 to TRBJ2-1, with D maybe TRBD2 (5 bases). Matching the DNA end better, TRBJ2-7 makes the J call doubtful. This CDR3 region has 15 residues. Germline lookup yields CDR1 MDHEN and CDR2 SYDVKM.